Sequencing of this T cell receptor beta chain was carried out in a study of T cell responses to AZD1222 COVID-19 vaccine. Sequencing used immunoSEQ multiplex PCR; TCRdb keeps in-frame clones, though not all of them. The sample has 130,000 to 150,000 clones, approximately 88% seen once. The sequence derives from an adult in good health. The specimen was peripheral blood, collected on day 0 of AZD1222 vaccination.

DNA for the CDR3: TGTGCCAGCAGCTTGAGAGGTAGGGTTACTGAAGCTTTCTTT. This encodes CASSLRGRVTEAFF. The V call is TRBV7-9, the J call TRBJ1-1; D is uncertain. V lost 3 bases and J lost 5, with 13 bases in between. Germline CDR1 reads SEHNR; CDR2 reads FQNEAQ (reference sequence). This CDR3 is 14 amino acids long.